Included here is one T cell receptor beta chain sequence, with context. The sample is drawn from a study of blood T cell repertoires in COVID-19. Turning to the study itself: PBMCs, B-cell-depleted T cells, or T cells provided the cDNA or gDNA that made up the material.

In the original workflow: Reference gene primers were amplified, and this amplification served to estimate nucleated cell counts. The repertoire was sequenced with immunoSEQ multiplex PCR; TCRdb's copy has only in-frame clones and lacks some. V and J calls and clone size are those listed in that table; D and trimming were worked out from the DNA. The sample consists of approximately 250,000 clones, 70% to 85% of them appearing once. Study members were between about 18 and 95 years old and lived in 24 US regions. The CDR3 length is 14 residues. Germline CDR1 reads SGHTA; CDR2 reads FQGTGA. The V end was cut by 3 bases, the J end by 5 bases, with 13 bases between.

This chain joins TRBV7-3 and TRBJ2-5, with D perhaps matching TRBD2 (5 bases). This sequence originates from a middle-aged man who had recovered from COVID-19. Sequencing was carried out using PBMCs or T cells enriched from blood (not recorded which). CDR3 nucleotide sequence: TGTGCCAGCAGCTTGCGTGGGAGAGGGGAGACCCAGTACTTC. This sequence encodes CASSLRGRGETQYF.